This TCR beta chain was recorded in a study of blood T cell repertoires in COVID-19. Turning to the study itself: T cells, B-cell-depleted T cells, or PBMCs supplied cDNA or gDNA.

Repertoires were generated with immunoSEQ multiplex PCR, while TCRdb's copy carries only in-frame clones and drops some. Of 200,000 or so clones listed, roughly 76% were seen once; the top ten hold 12%. Seattle participants joined during active infection and were tracked over time. Sequenced sample: peripheral blood. This receptor was obtained from a woman older than 75 with COVID-19, enrolled during active disease.

The chain's CDR3 is CASSQDLTGWKAEAFF. The DNA for the CDR3 is TGCGCCAGCAGCCAAGATCTTACGGGATGGAAGGCTGAAGCTTTCTTT. The chain combines TRBV4-3 with TRBJ1-1; no clear D. CDR1 and CDR2 (germline): LGHNA, YSLEER. V was cut by 0 bases and J by 6 bases, with 17 bases left in between. The CDR3 loop spans 16 amino acids.